The next 11 T cell receptor beta chains were all read from a single sample in a study of identical twins. TCRdb processed the 5' RACE reads anew with MiXCR; each CDR3 protein has one entry. The repertoire holds 200,000 to 250,000 distinct CDR3 sequences, with approximately 7.9% as singletons. These sequences were also reported in another study, on yellow fever vaccine responses in identical twins.

Sequenced material: CD8+ T cells sorted from blood. These TCRs come from a woman aged 18-29 years in good health.

In its sample, this clonotype was seen many times. This chain joins TRBV7-2 and TRBJ2-2; no firm D call. This CDR3 has 13 amino acids. Trimming removed 3 bases from V and 6 bases from J, with 8 bases in between. The germline V gene encodes CDR1 SGHTA and CDR2 FQGNSA. CDR3 in DNA: TGTGCCAGCAGCTTTGGTCTGGCCGGGGAGCTGTTTTTT. This codes for CASSFGLAGELFF.

This clonotype was detected a few times. V gene TRBV28 combines with J gene TRBJ2-5; tentatively, D is TRBD1 (5 bases). The CDR3 loop spans 14 amino acids. The V gene lost 8 bases and the J gene lost 2 bases, with 15 bases spanning the gap. Germline loops: CDR1 MDHEN, CDR2 SYDVKM. CDR3 loop: CASGSLDNQETQYF. In DNA form, the CDR3 reads TGTGCCAGCGGGTCGTTGGACAATCAAGAGACCCAGTACTTC.

The table lists this clonotype with a few counts. The chain employs TRBV5-6 and TRBJ2-2; D gene uncertain. V was trimmed by 1 base and J by 8 bases, leaving 3 bases between them. The CDR3 has 11 amino acids. Germline V CDR1 and CDR2: SGHDT, YYEEEE. The CDR3 sequence: CASSLLGELFF. As DNA, the CDR3 is TGTGCCAGCAGCTTGCTGGGGGAGCTGTTTTTT. Looking up the rest from reference TRBV5-6 and TRBJ2-2 gives the full variable domain: DAGVTQSPTHLIKTRGQQVTLRCSPKSGHDTVSWYQQALGQGPQFIFQYYEEEERQRGNFPDRFSGHQFPNYSSELNVNALLLGDSALYLCASSLLGELFFGEGSRLTVL.

This chain links TRBV6-4 with TRBJ2-1; 7 bases map to TRBD2. Losses at the gene ends were 4 bases for V and 4 bases for J; bases not matched to a gene: 7. Germline values: CDR1 MRHNA, CDR2 SNTAGT. The CDR3 has 15 residues. The CDR3 is CASSATAGDYNEQFF. CDR3 nucleotides: TGTGCCAGCAGTGCGACGGCGGGGGATTACAATGAGCAGTTCTTC.

The chain combines TRBV15 with TRBJ1-2; D is unresolved. Between the trimmed V and J ends, which lost 0 bases and 6 bases, there was a span of 11 bases. CDR3 length equals 14 residues. Germline CDR1 reads LNHNV; CDR2 reads YYDKDF (reference sequence). The DNA of the CDR3 is TGTGCCACCAGCAGAGATGCCACCGCAGATGGCTACACCTTC. Translation: CATSRDATADGYTF. The complete variable domain, with remaining parts taken from reference TRBV15 and TRBJ1-2, reads DAMVIQNPRYQVTQFGKPVTLSCSQTLNHNVMYWYQQKSSQAPKLLFHYYDKDFNNEADTPDNFQSRRPNTSFCFLDIRSPGLGDTAMYLCATSRDATADGYTFGSGTRLTVV.

Many counts were recorded for this clonotype. This chain uses TRBV29-1 with TRBJ2-1; TRBD2 aligns across 8 bases. The V segment lost 5 bases and the J segment 9 bases; nucleotides outside the gene matches: 9. CDR1 is SQVTM and CDR2 is ANQGSEA in the germline V gene. The CDR3 has 13 amino acids. The chain's CDR3 is CSVTPAGEGEQFF. In nucleotides, the CDR3 is TGCAGCGTTACCCCAGCGGGAGAGGGTGAGCAGTTCTTC.

This clonotype was detected ten times or more. The CDR3 sequence: CASSLSSGEQYF. The DNA for the CDR3 is TGCGCCAGCAGCCTCTCTAGCGGAGAGCAGTACTTC. The gene calls are TRBV5-1 and TRBJ2-7; 7 bases are shared with TRBD2. The CDR3 loop spans 12 amino acids. Germline V gene data show CDR1 as SGHRS and CDR2 as YFSETQ. Germline trimming cut 4 bases from V and 7 bases from J; bases unmatched to any gene: 5.

This clonotype occurred many times. The chain combines TRBV29-1 with TRBJ2-2; 7 bases are a match to TRBD2. Looked up from germline, CDR1 is SQVTM and CDR2 is ANQGSEA. The CDR3 runs 15 residues. Unmatched junction bases numbered 8, after V lost 6 bases and J lost 1 base. CDR3 sequence (DNA): TGCAGCGTCCCCCGGGCTAGCGGGAACACCGGGGAGCTGTTTTTT. Its protein is CSVPRASGNTGELFF.

Many counts were recorded for this clonotype. V gene TRBV5-6 combines with J gene TRBJ2-7; TRBD2 might be the D (6 bases). CDR3 length: 15 residues. Germline V lookup: CDR1 SGHDT, CDR2 YYEEEE. Trimming took 2 bases from V and 4 from J, leaving 16 bases between them. CDR3 sequence (DNA): TGTGCCAGCAGCTTTCGGGACTCCCTAGTTTACGAGCAGTACTTC. Translation: CASSFRDSLVYEQYF.

This clonotype turned up a few times. The CDR3 nucleotides are TGTGCCAGCAGCGTAGAGGGGACTAGTTACAATGAGCAGTTCTTC. Translation gives CASSVEGTSYNEQFF. The chain employs TRBV9 and TRBJ2-1; 8 nucleotides line up with TRBD2. Germline V gene lookup returns CDR1 SGDLS and CDR2 YYNGEE. The CDR3 is made up of 15 amino acids. Trimming took 0 bases from V and 4 from J; bases not matched to a gene: 3.

This clonotype appeared a few times. This CDR3 reads CATSTKVPYNEQFF. As DNA, the CDR3 is TGTGCCACCAGCACGAAAGTCCCTTACAATGAGCAGTTCTTC. This sequence joins TRBV24-1 and TRBJ2-1; D remains unclear. CDR3 length equals 14 residues. The germline V gene encodes CDR1 KGHDR and CDR2 SFDVKD. Trimming cost V 7 bases and J 4 bases, with 13 bases left between them.